A single sample gave rise to the 30 T cell receptor beta chains below, sequenced in a study of blood T cell repertoires in COVID-19. Assay used: immunoSEQ multiplex PCR; TCRdb lists only in-frame clones, some missing. The sample includes roughly 330,000 clones, 85% to 90% of them seen just once. Sequencing was performed on peripheral blood. The source is a woman between 45 and 65 years old with active or convalescent COVID-19.

The genes are TRBV4-1 and TRBJ2-7; weak D call: TRBD2 (5 bases). Trimming removed 0 bases at V and 4 bases at J, with 13 bases between. This CDR3 has 15 amino acids. Per germline, CDR1 MGHRA and CDR2 YSYEKL. Written as DNA, the CDR3 is TGCGCCAGCAGCCAAGATTCCGCGGGTACTTACGAGCAGTACTTC. This sequence encodes CASSQDSAGTYEQYF.

The chain employs TRBV5-4 and TRBJ2-1, with D perhaps TRBD2 (7 bases). The CDR3 length is 15 residues. V was cut by 3 bases and J by 7 bases, with 17 bases left in between. Germline lookup yields CDR1 SGHNT and CDR2 YYREEE (reference sequence). This chain's CDR3 is CASSWGSRGGNEQFF. The CDR3 region has the DNA TGTGCCAGCAGCTGGGGATCGAGGGGGGGGAATGAGCAGTTCTTC.

The J gene is TRBJ1-2, the V gene TRBV27, with a tentative D call TRBD1 (6 bases). CDR3 length: 15 amino acids. V was trimmed by 3 bases and J by 2 bases, leaving 13 bases between them. The germline V gene has CDR1 MNHEY and CDR2 SMNVEV (reference sequence). CDR3 sequence: CASSFLTGSNYGYTF. CDR3 sequence (DNA): TGTGCCAGCAGTTTCCTGACAGGCTCGAACTATGGCTACACCTTC.

This chain links TRBV25-1 with TRBJ2-3; D call uncertain. The V gene's germline CDR1 is MGHDK and CDR2 SYGVNS. Trimming shortened V by 6 bases and J by 0 bases, and 7 bases separated the two germline ends. There are 13 residues in the CDR3. The CDR3 DNA reads TGTGCCAGCAGCCTCTACAGCACAGATACGCAGTATTTT. Translating it yields CASSLYSTDTQYF.

This clone was seen once. The V gene is TRBV5-1, the J gene TRBJ2-2, with 7 bases fitting TRBD1. Trimming removed 1 base from V and 0 bases from J; junction bases left unmatched: 9. Looked up from germline, CDR1 is SGHRS and CDR2 is YFSETQ. There are 18 residues in the CDR3. The DNA for the CDR3 is TGCGCCAGCAGCTTGAGACCCCCGGGACAGACGAACACCGGGGAGCTGTTTTTT. This codes for CASSLRPPGQTNTGELFF.

This clone appeared once. This chain uses TRBV11-2 with TRBJ2-1; TRBD2 agrees at 10 bases. The V gene end was trimmed by 5 bases and the J gene end by 7 bases; junction bases not matched to a gene: 8. There are 15 residues in the CDR3. Germline CDR1 SGHAT, CDR2 FQNNGV. The CDR3 DNA follows: TGTGCCAGCAGCCCGTTAGCGGGGGGCATAAATGAGCAGTTCTTC. Translating gives CASSPLAGGINEQFF.

The chain recombines TRBV18 with TRBJ2-3; 9 bases align to TRBD2. The CDR3 is 15 residues long. Germline values: CDR1 KGHSH, CDR2 LQKENI. V lost 6 bases and J lost 0; bases outside the gene matches: 4. CDR3 sequence reads: CASSRTSGSTDTQYF. CDR3 DNA: TGTGCCAGCTCCCGCACTAGCGGGAGCACAGATACGCAGTATTTT.

The chain couples TRBV30 to TRBJ2-7, with D unresolved. CDR3 size: 11 residues. V lost 2 bases, J lost 4 bases, and 6 bases lay in between. Germline V gene sequence: CDR1 GTSNPN, CDR2 SVGIG (reference sequence). DNA for the CDR3: TGTGCCTGGAGTCGAGCTTACGAGCAGTACTTC. Amino acid sequence: CAWSRAYEQYF. The full variable domain, rest sourced from reference TRBV30 and TRBJ2-7, is SQTIHQWPATLVQPVGSPLSLECTVEGTSNPNLYWYRQAAGRGLQLLFYSVGIGQISSEVPQNLSASRPQDRQFILSSKKLLLSDSGFYLCAWSRAYEQYFGPGTRLTVT.

The chain links TRBV27 to TRBJ2-2; D perhaps matches TRBD2 (6 bases). The CDR3 contains 15 residues. Deletions cut 1 base from V and 6 bases from J, with 12 bases between. Germline V gene sequence: CDR1 MNHEY, CDR2 SMNVEV (reference sequence). CDR3 residues: CASSLLGGKAGELFF. In DNA, the CDR3 is TGTGCCAGCAGTTTATTGGGGGGAAAGGCCGGGGAGCTGTTTTTT.

The chain joins TRBV7-3 to TRBJ2-3, with a possible D match to TRBD1 (6 bases). This CDR3 has 18 residues. V lost 1 base and J 4 bases, leaving 21 bases between the germline ends. Germline CDR1 and CDR2: SGHTA and FQGTGA. The CDR3 loop is CASSLIGGRGFTADTQYF. The CDR3 DNA is TGTGCCAGCAGCTTAATAGGGGGTCGGGGATTCACAGCAGATACGCAGTATTTT.

The CDR3 reads CASSSLNTGELFF. The CDR3 nucleotides are TGTGCCAGCTCATCTCTGAACACCGGGGAGCTGTTTTTT. This chain links TRBV18 with TRBJ2-2; D is unclear. Germline CDR1 reads KGHSH; CDR2 reads LQKENI. The CDR3 extends over 13 amino acids. Trimming removed 5 bases at V and 1 base at J, with 5 bases between.

The chain links TRBV3-1 (or the pseudogene TRBV3-2) to TRBJ1-6; 9 bases are shared with TRBD1. Germline V gene data show CDR1 as LGHDT and CDR2 as YNNKEL (reference sequence). Germline trimming cut 4 bases from V and 13 bases from J; bases unmatched to any gene: 14. This CDR3 contains 16 residues. Here the CDR3 DNA reads TGTGCCAGCAGCCCCCGAGGGGGGACAGGGAGGTTCCCCCTCCACTTT. It translates to CASSPRGGTGRFPLHF.

The table lists this clone with a few counts. The CDR3 DNA follows: TGTGCCAGCTCACCCGTGAGTAACCCAAACACTGAAGCTTTCTTT. Protein sequence: CASSPVSNPNTEAFF. This sequence joins TRBV18 and TRBJ1-1; D gene ambiguous. This CDR3 comprises 15 residues. Trimming removed 3 bases at V and 2 bases at J, with 13 bases between. In germline, CDR1 is KGHSH, CDR2 LQKENI.

This chain joins TRBV6-5 and TRBJ1-2, with a tentative D call TRBD1 (5 bases). Trimming pared 5 bases from V and 6 bases from J, leaving 13 bases between. This CDR3 is 13 amino acids long. In germline, CDR1 is MNHEY, CDR2 SVGAGI. DNA of the CDR3: TGTGCCAGCAGTCTTGTCAGGGAAAATGGCTACACCTTC. Encoded protein: CASSLVRENGYTF.

This clone was counted at least ten times. This chain uses TRBV3-1 (or the pseudogene TRBV3-2) with TRBJ2-2, with 12 bases aligning to TRBD2. CDR3 length: 15 amino acids. Germline lookup yields CDR1 LGHDT and CDR2 YNNKEL (reference sequence). With V trimmed by 4 bases and J by 7 bases, 4 bases remained unmatched. The CDR3 spells CASSPGTSGFGELFF. CDR3 bases: TGTGCCAGCAGCCCGGGGACTAGCGGGTTCGGGGAGCTGTTTTTT.

J is TRBJ2-7 and V is TRBV3-1 (or the pseudogene TRBV3-2); D is possibly TRBD1 (6 bases). Germline loops: CDR1 LGHDT, CDR2 YNNKEL (reference sequence). The germline V and J ends were trimmed by 3 bases and 4 bases, with 16 bases remaining between them. The CDR3 is 15 residues long. The CDR3 loop reads CASSQTTGTEYEQYF. The CDR3 nucleotides are TGTGCCAGCAGCCAGACGACAGGTACGGAATACGAGCAGTACTTC.

This rearrangement joins TRBV7-2 to TRBJ2-3; D is possibly TRBD2 (5 bases). Germline assignment: CDR1 SGHTA and CDR2 FQGNSA. Deletions cut 5 bases from V and 5 bases from J, with 17 bases between. The CDR3 has 15 residues. The chain's CDR3 is CASSPSGFLGDTQYF. In DNA form, the CDR3 reads TGTGCCAGCAGCCCGAGCGGTTTCCTGGGAGATACGCAGTATTTT.

This chain uses TRBV30 with TRBJ1-1; possible D gene TRBD1, 6 bases. The CDR3 has 12 amino acids. Germline CDR1 is GTSNPN and CDR2 is SVGIG (reference sequence). Trimming removed 4 bases at V and 5 bases at J, with 11 bases between. The CDR3 bases are TGTGCCTGGACAGGGGTACGAACTGAAGCTTTCTTT. This gives the protein CAWTGVRTEAFF.

The J gene is TRBJ2-1, the V gene TRBV6-2 or TRBV6-3; D unclear. V dropped 0 bases and J dropped 4 bases, with 4 bases sitting between them. CDR3 length: 13 amino acids. CDR1 is MNHEY and CDR2 is SVGEGT in the germline V gene. The DNA for the CDR3 is TGTGCCAGCAGTTACTCCACATACAATGAGCAGTTCTTC. Translated, it gives CASSYSTYNEQFF.

J is TRBJ2-7 and V is TRBV19; 7 bases are shared with TRBD1. With V trimmed by 5 bases and J by 0 bases, 10 bases remained unmatched. From germline, CDR1 is LNHDA and CDR2 SQIVND (reference sequence). The CDR3 loop spans 16 amino acids. DNA for the CDR3: TGTGCCAGTAGTGCGCCCCTGACAGGGAACTCCTACGAGCAGTACTTC. It is translated as CASSAPLTGNSYEQYF.

CDR3 sequence: CASSLGFREKLFF. As DNA, the CDR3 is TGTGCCAGCAGTTTAGGGTTTCGGGAAAAACTGTTTTTT. This chain connects TRBV12-3 or TRBV12-4 to TRBJ1-4, with D uncertain. V lost 1 base and J lost 8, with 8 bases in between. This CDR3 has 13 residues.

The J gene is TRBJ1-1, the V gene TRBV5-6; D may be TRBD1 (5 bases). Between the trimmed V and J ends, which lost 3 bases and 4 bases, there was a span of 13 bases. The CDR3 spans 14 residues. The germline V gene encodes CDR1 SGHDT and CDR2 YYEEEE. The CDR3 bases are TGTGCCAGCAGCTCATCGGGGGGGATCACTGAAGCTTTCTTT. It yields the protein CASSSSGGITEAFF. The full variable domain, completed using reference TRBV5-6 and TRBJ1-1, is DAGVTQSPTHLIKTRGQQVTLRCSPKSGHDTVSWYQQALGQGPQFIFQYYEEEERQRGNFPDRFSGHQFPNYSSELNVNALLLGDSALYLCASSSSGGITEAFFGQGTRLTVV.

The V gene is TRBV4-3, the J gene TRBJ2-1, with D possibly matching TRBD2 (5 bases). The germline gives CDR1 LGHNA, CDR2 YSLEER. The CDR3 totals 14 residues. V shed 3 bases and J shed 0 bases, with 6 bases lying between them. CDR3 in DNA: TGCGCCAGCAGCCAGGACTCCTCCTACAATGAGCAGTTCTTC. Its translation is CASSQDSSYNEQFF.

Regarding this clone: The sample contains more than one DNA sequence encoding this CDR3. The J gene is TRBJ1-1, the V gene TRBV9; 7 nucleotides agree with TRBD1. Germline CDR1 reads SGDLS; CDR2 reads YYNGEE. The trim removed 3 bases at V and 1 base at J, leaving 3 bases unmatched. The CDR3 contains 14 residues. The CDR3 loop is CASSEGQANTEAFF. DNA of the CDR3: TGTGCCAGCAGCGAAGGACAGGCGAACACTGAAGCTTTCTTT.

This chain uses TRBV18 with TRBJ1-1; the match to TRBD1 covers 7 bases. This CDR3 has 16 residues. Per germline, CDR1 KGHSH and CDR2 LQKENI. J lost 4 bases, V lost 4 bases, and 12 bases had no gene match. CDR3 loop: CASSQEGRGSSTEAFF. The CDR3, as DNA: TGTGCCAGCTCACAAGAGGGCAGGGGGTCCTCCACTGAAGCTTTCTTT.

The genes are TRBV19 and TRBJ1-1; D is uncertain. Germline loops: CDR1 LNHDA, CDR2 SQIVND (reference sequence). The germline V and J ends were trimmed by 1 base and 0 bases, with 9 bases remaining between them. The CDR3 sequence is 15 residues long. This CDR3 reads CASSIVTRLNTEAFF. The CDR3, as DNA: TGTGCCAGTAGTATAGTGACACGTCTGAACACTGAAGCTTTCTTT.

The rearrangement links TRBV7-6 to TRBJ2-3; D gene unclear. The V end was cut by 2 bases, the J end by 2 bases, with 11 bases between. The germline V gene encodes CDR1 SGHVS and CDR2 FNYEAQ. CDR3 size: 15 residues. CDR3 loop: CASSLLGGITDTQYF. The CDR3 bases are TGTGCCAGCAGCTTACTCGGCGGCATCACAGATACGCAGTATTTT.

The chain couples TRBV2 to TRBJ2-7; no clear D. The length of the CDR3 is 12 residues. From germline, CDR1 is SNHLY and CDR2 FYNNEI. V lost 6 bases and J 3 bases, leaving 9 bases between the germline ends. CDR3 residues: CASSTYYYEQYF. DNA for the CDR3: TGTGCCAGCAGCACTTATTACTACGAGCAGTACTTC.

This clone was observed a handful of times. The chain joins TRBV3-1 (or the pseudogene TRBV3-2) to TRBJ1-1, with 7 bases matching TRBD1. This CDR3 has 14 amino acids. The germline gives CDR1 LGHDT, CDR2 YNNKEL (reference sequence). J lost 8 bases, V lost 3 bases, and 9 bases had no gene match. The CDR3 spells CASSQAQTGIEAFF. The CDR3, as DNA: TGTGCCAGCAGCCAGGCCCAGACAGGGATCGAAGCTTTCTTT.

V usage is TRBV6-5 and J usage is TRBJ1-1, with 11 bases matching TRBD1. V lost 6 bases and J lost 11; bases outside the gene matches: 5. The V gene's germline CDR1 is MNHEY and CDR2 SVGAGI. The CDR3 has 12 residues. CDR3 nucleotides: TGTGCCAGCAGAATTGGGGACAGGGGGGCTTTCTTT. It codes for CASRIGDRGAFF.